A single sample gave rise to the 25 T cell receptor beta chains below, sequenced in a study of blood T cell repertoires in COVID-19. The data were produced by immunoSEQ multiplex PCR, yet TCRdb's version contains in-frame clones alone and is incomplete. The table has approximately 470,000 clones, approximately 86% seen once. The specimen was PBMCs or T cells enriched from blood (not recorded which). Receptors were obtained from a young woman who had recovered from COVID-19.

The V gene is TRBV11-2, the J gene TRBJ2-1, with 9 bases matching TRBD2. Germline CDR1 reads SGHAT; CDR2 reads FQNNGV. The CDR3 spans 15 residues. The V and J ends lost 5 bases and 8 bases, in that order; junction bases with no gene match: 10. CDR3 sequence reads: CASSRGSGGKDEQFF. In DNA form, the CDR3 reads TGTGCCAGCAGCCGAGGTAGCGGGGGAAAAGATGAGCAGTTCTTC.

The V gene is TRBV10-2, the J gene TRBJ2-7; perhaps TRBD1 as D (6 bases). This CDR3 has 13 residues. Trimming cost V 7 bases and J 5 bases, with 15 bases left between them. Germline V CDR1 and CDR2: WSHSY, SAAADI. The CDR3 nucleotides read TGCGCCAGCAAGAAGGGGGAGCCCGACGAGCAGTACTTC. Encoded protein: CASKKGEPDEQYF.

This clone was seen more than once but under ten times. This chain connects TRBV6-5 to TRBJ1-1, with D unresolved. Germline-derived CDR1 and CDR2 are MNHEY and SVGAGI. With 11 bases removed from V and 1 base from J, the gap between germline ends came to 8 bases. The length of the CDR3 is 11 residues. In nucleotides, the CDR3 is TGTGCCTGTCATAGGAACACTGAAGCTTTCTTT. Protein sequence: CACHRNTEAFF.

The V gene is TRBV18, the J gene TRBJ1-1; D ambiguous. This CDR3 contains 14 residues. V dropped 5 bases and J dropped 3 bases, with 13 bases sitting between them. The germline V gene has CDR1 KGHSH and CDR2 LQKENI. The CDR3 sequence is CASSYNRGDTEAFF. The CDR3 region has the DNA TGTGCCAGCTCATATAACCGCGGGGACACTGAAGCTTTCTTT.

A single count supports this clone. This chain joins TRBV25-1 and TRBJ2-4; the match to TRBD1 covers 12 bases. The germline gives CDR1 MGHDK, CDR2 SYGVNS. The CDR3 is 16 amino acids. J lost 8 bases, V lost 1 base, and 6 bases had no gene match. For the CDR3, the DNA is TGTGCCAGCAGTGAATTGGGGGGACAGGGGGCGGACATTCAGTACTTC. Protein product: CASSELGGQGADIQYF.

The chain has TRBV6-5 and TRBJ1-2, with D tentatively TRBD1 (5 bases). Germline CDR1 is MNHEY and CDR2 is SVGAGI. The CDR3 runs to 15 residues. V lost 4 bases to trimming and J lost 0 bases, with 12 bases between them. The CDR3 here is CASSFQDTSNYGYTF. CDR3 sequence (DNA): TGTGCCAGCAGTTTCCAGGACACGTCTAACTATGGCTACACCTTC.

In this sample, this clone turned up once. This chain's CDR3 is CASSRRTDRQGEGYTF. The CDR3 nucleotides are TGTGCCAGCAGCCGAAGAACAGACAGGCAAGGGGAGGGCTACACCTTC. The chain has TRBV5-4 and TRBJ1-2, with TRBD1 as a possible D gene (6 bases). This CDR3 comprises 16 residues. Germline CDR1 is SGHNT and CDR2 is YYREEE (reference sequence). V lost 4 bases to trimming and J lost 8 bases, with 24 bases between them.

The chain recombines TRBV4-1 with TRBJ1-1, with D maybe TRBD1 (6 bases). CDR1 is MGHRA and CDR2 is YSYEKL in the germline V gene. This CDR3 has 15 amino acids. V dropped 8 bases and J dropped 2 bases, with 18 bases sitting between them. Written as DNA, the CDR3 is TGCGCCAGCCGACAAACCTTCAGGGGCAACACTGAAGCTTTCTTT. Translated: CASRQTFRGNTEAFF.

The rearrangement joins TRBV29-1 to TRBJ2-3; D might be TRBD1 (5 bases). V was pared by 8 bases and J by 6 bases, with 12 bases between. Per the germline V gene, CDR1 is SQVTM and CDR2 is ANQGSEA. This CDR3 has 11 amino acids. As DNA, the CDR3 is TGCAGCCCCAGGGTATCGGATACGCAGTATTTT. Protein sequence: CSPRVSDTQYF.

V gene TRBV1 combines with J gene TRBJ1-2; the table's D call of TRBD1 was not tested on the DNA. TRBV1 is annotated as a pseudogene. This CDR3 has 18 residues. The chain's CDR3 is CTSSNRIQDRGRSDGYTF. The CDR3 nucleotides are TGCACCAGCAGCAACAGGATCCAGGACAGGGGGCGGTCGGATGGCTACACCTTC.

This chain connects TRBV15 to TRBJ1-2, with 7 bases lining up with TRBD1. CDR1 LNHNV and CDR2 YYDKDF come from the germline V gene (reference sequence). The CDR3 loop spans 16 amino acids. The V segment lost 4 bases and the J segment 3 bases; nucleotides outside the gene matches: 11. The CDR3 DNA reads TGTGCCACCAGCACCCCACCACGAACAGGGGACTATGGCTACACCTTC. Translating it yields CATSTPPRTGDYGYTF.

This clone showed up just a few times. This chain links TRBV2 with TRBJ2-3; 14 positions match TRBD2. V trimming: 7 bases; J trimming: 3 bases; junction bases outside the gene matches: 6. CDR1 and CDR2 (germline): SNHLY, FYNNEI. There are 16 residues in the CDR3. The DNA of the CDR3 is TGTGCCAGCACCAGACTAGCGGGGGGGCGGACAGATACGCAGTATTTT. Its protein product is CASTRLAGGRTDTQYF.

The rearrangement joins TRBV5-1 to TRBJ1-2; tentative D call: TRBD1 (5 bases). V lost 4 bases and J lost 1, with 8 bases in between. The CDR3 runs to 13 residues. Germline V gives CDR1 SGHRS, CDR2 YFSETQ. CDR3 DNA: TGCGCCAGCAGCGGAGGGGATAACTATGGCTACACCTTC. It codes for CASSGGDNYGYTF. Filled out from reference TRBV5-1 and TRBJ1-2, the complete variable domain reads KAGVTQTPRYLIKTRGQQVTLSCSPISGHRSVSWYQQTPGQGLQFLFEYFSETQRNKGNFPGRFSGRQFSNSRSEMNVSTLELGDSALYLCASSGGDNYGYTFGSGTRLTVV.

The chain joins TRBV19 to TRBJ1-2; D perhaps matches TRBD1 (6 bases). The CDR3 extends over 15 amino acids. CDR1 and CDR2 (germline): LNHDA, SQIVND (reference sequence). Between the trimmed V and J ends, which lost 3 bases and 8 bases, there was a span of 19 bases. CDR3 region: CASSIPRMGARGYTF. DNA for the CDR3: TGTGCCAGTAGTATCCCGCGCATGGGGGCGCGGGGCTACACCTTC.

The chain recombines TRBV19 with TRBJ1-6; TRBD1 might be the D (5 bases). Germline lookup yields CDR1 LNHDA and CDR2 SQIVND (reference sequence). The V and J ends lost 4 bases and 6 bases respectively, with 16 bases between them. The CDR3 has 16 amino acids. The CDR3 here is CASSTDLAGLNSPLHF. The CDR3 DNA sequence: TGTGCCAGTAGTACGGATTTGGCGGGACTTAATTCACCCCTCCACTTT.

CDR3 sequence (DNA): TGTGCCATCAGTGACCCCGGGCGGGGCGAGCAGTACTTC. Translation: CAISDPGRGEQYF. The chain couples TRBV10-3 to TRBJ2-7, with a weak D call TRBD2 (6 bases). Germline V gene sequence: CDR1 ENHRY, CDR2 SYGVKD. The CDR3 extends over 13 amino acids. V was trimmed by 3 bases and J by 6 bases, leaving 12 bases between them.

CDR3: CASSWTSGANTGELFF. DNA of the CDR3: TGTGCCAGCAGTTGGACTAGCGGGGCGAACACCGGGGAGCTGTTTTTT. The chain has TRBV6-5 and TRBJ2-2; 12 positions match TRBD2. V gave up 4 bases and J gave up 0 bases; unmatched junction bases: 0. CDR1 and CDR2 from the germline V gene are MNHEY and SVGAGI. CDR3 length equals 16 residues.

The chain has TRBV5-1 and TRBJ2-5; D is possibly TRBD1 (6 bases). The CDR3 length is 14 residues. The ends were cut back, 3 bases at V and 4 bases at J, with 13 bases in the middle. CDR1 SGHRS and CDR2 YFSETQ come from the germline V gene. The DNA of the CDR3 is TGCGCCAGCAGCTCTACAGGGCTTGGAGAGACCCAGTACTTC. Its protein is CASSSTGLGETQYF.

The V and J genes are TRBV5-1 and TRBJ1-4; 7 nucleotides line up with TRBD1. Unmatched junction bases numbered 10, after V lost 4 bases and J lost 7 bases. Germline V CDR1 and CDR2: SGHRS, YFSETQ. The CDR3 is 15 amino acids. CDR3 bases: TGCGCCAGCAGCCAGACAGGGAACCAGGGTGAAAAACTGTTTTTT. Translation gives CASSQTGNQGEKLFF. The full variable domain, rest sourced from reference TRBV5-1 and TRBJ1-4, is KAGVTQTPRYLIKTRGQQVTLSCSPISGHRSVSWYQQTPGQGLQFLFEYFSETQRNKGNFPGRFSGRQFSNSRSEMNVSTLELGDSALYLCASSQTGNQGEKLFFGSGTQLSVL.

The V and J genes are TRBV27 and TRBJ1-2; 9 positions agree with TRBD1. The CDR3 covers 13 residues. V shed 8 bases, J shed 2 bases, and the junction held 3 bases outside the gene matches. Germline V gives CDR1 MNHEY, CDR2 SMNVEV (reference sequence). The CDR3 DNA reads TGTGCCAGCGCCGGGACAGGGAACTATGGCTACACCTTC. This encodes CASAGTGNYGYTF.

The chain employs TRBV5-4 and TRBJ2-3, with 10 bases aligning to TRBD2. With 3 bases clipped from V and 2 bases from J, the junction kept 3 bases outside the gene matches. The germline CDR1 and CDR2 sequences are SGHNT and YYREEE (reference sequence). CDR3 length equals 15 residues. The CDR3 sequence: CASSSLAGTTDTQYF. As DNA, the CDR3 is TGTGCCAGCAGCTCACTAGCGGGGACCACAGATACGCAGTATTTT. The complete variable domain, with remaining parts taken from reference TRBV5-4 and TRBJ2-3, reads ETGVTQSPTHLIKTRGQQVTLRCSSQSGHNTVSWYQQALGQGPQFIFQYYREEENGRGNFPPRFSGLQFPNYSSELNVNALELDDSALYLCASSSLAGTTDTQYFGPGTRLTVL.

CDR3 loop: CAWRISGDYGYTF. Written as DNA, the CDR3 is TGTGCCTGGAGGATATCAGGGGACTATGGCTACACCTTC. The V call is TRBV30, the J call TRBJ1-2, with D tentatively TRBD1 (6 bases). This CDR3 is built from 13 residues. Germline V CDR1 and CDR2: GTSNPN, SVGIG (reference sequence). Trimming cost V 3 bases and J 3 bases, with 11 bases left between them.

In its sample, this clone was seen many times. The rearrangement links TRBV6-1 to TRBJ1-4; 11 nucleotides line up with TRBD1. The V segment lost 3 bases and the J segment 7 bases; nucleotides outside the gene matches: 10. Germline values: CDR1 MNHNS, CDR2 SASEGT. The length of the CDR3 is 17 residues. For the CDR3, the DNA is TGTGCCAGCAGTGACCTCCGGACAGGGGGCTTCGGTGAAAAACTGTTTTTT. Its translation is CASSDLRTGGFGEKLFF.

The rearrangement links TRBV5-1 to TRBJ1-2; TRBD1 aligns across 11 bases. V gave up 4 bases and J gave up 4 bases; unmatched junction bases: 12. The CDR3 runs to 17 residues. Germline V gene sequence: CDR1 SGHRS, CDR2 YFSETQ. The CDR3 sequence: CASSIGTGTGGGYGYTF. The DNA of the CDR3 is TGCGCCAGCAGCATCGGAACCGGGACAGGGGGAGGCTATGGCTACACCTTC.

The J gene is TRBJ2-3, the V gene TRBV2; 9 nucleotides line up with TRBD2. The CDR3 loop spans 15 amino acids. V lost 6 bases to trimming and J lost 2 bases; unmatched junction nucleotides: 6. Germline V CDR1 and CDR2: SNHLY, FYNNEI. The CDR3 sequence is CASRRGGPNTDTQYF. The CDR3 nucleotides are TGTGCCAGCAGGCGGGGGGGCCCGAACACAGATACGCAGTATTTT.